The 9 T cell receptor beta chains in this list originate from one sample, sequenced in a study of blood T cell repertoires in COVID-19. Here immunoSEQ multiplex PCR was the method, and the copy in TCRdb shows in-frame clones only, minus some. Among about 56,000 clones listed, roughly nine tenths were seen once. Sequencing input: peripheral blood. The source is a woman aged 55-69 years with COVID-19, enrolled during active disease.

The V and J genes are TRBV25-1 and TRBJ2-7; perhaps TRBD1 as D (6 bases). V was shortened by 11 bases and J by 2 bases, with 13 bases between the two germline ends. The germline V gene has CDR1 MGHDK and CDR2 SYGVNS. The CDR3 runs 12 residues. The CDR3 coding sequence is TGTGCCGCCGAGGGGGTAGCCTACGAGCAGTACTTC. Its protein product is CAAEGVAYEQYF.

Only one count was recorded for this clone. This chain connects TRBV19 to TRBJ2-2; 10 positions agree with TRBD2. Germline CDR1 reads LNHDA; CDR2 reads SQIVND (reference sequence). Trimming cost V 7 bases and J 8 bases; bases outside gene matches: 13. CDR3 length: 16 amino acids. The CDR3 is CASKVGLAVPGGELFF. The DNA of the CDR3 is TGTGCCAGTAAAGTAGGACTAGCGGTCCCTGGTGGGGAGCTGTTTTTT.

The CDR3 protein is CASSLVGGGATDTQYF. CDR3 bases: TGTGCCAGCAGCTTAGTGGGCGGGGGGGCAACAGATACGCAGTATTTT. This chain links TRBV7-2 with TRBJ2-3, with TRBD2 identical over 9 bases. The CDR3 runs to 16 residues. Trimming cost V 1 base and J 3 bases; bases outside gene matches: 5. CDR1 is SGHTA, CDR2 FQGNSA, per germline.

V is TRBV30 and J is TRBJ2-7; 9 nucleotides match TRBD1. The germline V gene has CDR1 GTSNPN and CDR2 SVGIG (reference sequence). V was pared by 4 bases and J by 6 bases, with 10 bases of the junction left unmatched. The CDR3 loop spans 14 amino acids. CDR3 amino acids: CAWTLGQGSSEQYF. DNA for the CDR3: TGTGCCTGGACCCTGGGACAGGGTAGTAGCGAGCAGTACTTC. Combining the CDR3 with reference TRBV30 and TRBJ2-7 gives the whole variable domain SQTIHQWPATLVQPVGSPLSLECTVEGTSNPNLYWYRQAAGRGLQLLFYSVGIGQISSEVPQNLSASRPQDRQFILSSKKLLLSDSGFYLCAWTLGQGSSEQYFGPGTRLTVT.

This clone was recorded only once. The CDR3 region has the DNA TGCGCCAGCAGCCCGACAAGTCACAATGAGCAGTTCTTC. Encoded protein: CASSPTSHNEQFF. The rearrangement joins TRBV4-1 to TRBJ2-1, with D uncertain. The germline V and J ends were trimmed by 4 bases and 5 bases, with 9 bases remaining between them. The V gene's germline CDR1 is MGHRA and CDR2 YSYEKL. CDR3 size: 13 residues.

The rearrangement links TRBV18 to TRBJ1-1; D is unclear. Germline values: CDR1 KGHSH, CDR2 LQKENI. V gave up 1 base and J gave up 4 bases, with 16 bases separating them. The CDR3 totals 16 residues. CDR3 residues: CASSPQATFEGTEAFF. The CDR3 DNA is TGTGCCAGCTCACCACAAGCCACCTTCGAGGGCACTGAAGCTTTCTTT.

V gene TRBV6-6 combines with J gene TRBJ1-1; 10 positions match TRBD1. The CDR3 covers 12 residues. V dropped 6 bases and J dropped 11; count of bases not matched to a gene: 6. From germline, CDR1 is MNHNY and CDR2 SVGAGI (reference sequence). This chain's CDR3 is CASRRQGADAFF. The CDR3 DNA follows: TGTGCCAGCAGGCGACAGGGGGCGGATGCTTTCTTT.

The CDR3 is CASTGGAKNIQYF. The CDR3 DNA sequence: TGTGCCAGCACCGGCGGGGCCAAAAACATTCAGTACTTC. The chain carries TRBV2 and TRBJ2-4, with D possibly matching TRBD2 (5 bases). The V and J ends lost 7 bases and 1 base respectively, with 8 bases between them. The CDR3 extends over 13 amino acids. Germline-derived CDR1 and CDR2 are SNHLY and FYNNEI.

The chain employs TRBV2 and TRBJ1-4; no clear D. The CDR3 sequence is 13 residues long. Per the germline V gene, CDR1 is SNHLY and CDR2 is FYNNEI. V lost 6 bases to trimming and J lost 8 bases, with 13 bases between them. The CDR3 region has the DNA TGTGCCAGCAGGGAATTCTTGAGGGAAAAACTGTTTTTT. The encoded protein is CASREFLREKLFF.